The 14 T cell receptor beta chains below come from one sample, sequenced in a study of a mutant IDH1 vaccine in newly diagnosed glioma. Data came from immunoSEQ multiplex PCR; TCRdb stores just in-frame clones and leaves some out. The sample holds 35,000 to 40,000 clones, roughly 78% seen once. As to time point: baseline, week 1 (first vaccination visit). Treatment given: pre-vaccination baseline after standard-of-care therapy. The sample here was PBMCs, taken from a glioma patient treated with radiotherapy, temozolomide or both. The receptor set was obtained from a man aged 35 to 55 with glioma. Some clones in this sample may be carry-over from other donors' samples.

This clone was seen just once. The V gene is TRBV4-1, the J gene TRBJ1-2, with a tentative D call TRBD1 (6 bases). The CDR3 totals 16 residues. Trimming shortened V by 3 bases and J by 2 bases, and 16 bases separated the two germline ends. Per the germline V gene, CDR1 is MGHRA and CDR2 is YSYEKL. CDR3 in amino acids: CASSQILGGSNYGYTF. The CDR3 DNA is TGCGCCAGCAGCCAGATCCTTGGGGGCTCGAACTATGGCTACACCTTC.

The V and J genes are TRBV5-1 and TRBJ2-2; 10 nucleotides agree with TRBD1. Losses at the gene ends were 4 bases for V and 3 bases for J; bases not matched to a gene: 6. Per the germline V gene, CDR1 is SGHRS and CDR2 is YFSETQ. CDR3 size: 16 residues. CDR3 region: CASSDPGTGDTGELFF. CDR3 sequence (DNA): TGCGCCAGCAGCGACCCAGGGACAGGGGACACCGGGGAGCTGTTTTTT.

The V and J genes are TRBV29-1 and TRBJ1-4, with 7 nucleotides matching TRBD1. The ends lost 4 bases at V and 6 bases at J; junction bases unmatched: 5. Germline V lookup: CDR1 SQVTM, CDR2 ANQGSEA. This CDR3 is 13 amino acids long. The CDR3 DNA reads TGCAGCGTTGGACAGGGCAGTGATGAAAAACTGTTTTTT. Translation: CSVGQGSDEKLFF.

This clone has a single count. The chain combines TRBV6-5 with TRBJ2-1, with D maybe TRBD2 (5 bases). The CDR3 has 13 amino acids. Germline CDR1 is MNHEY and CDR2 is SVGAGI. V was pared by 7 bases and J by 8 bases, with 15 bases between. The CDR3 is CASTTVMGDEQFF. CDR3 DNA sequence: TGTGCCAGCACCACGGTAATGGGAGATGAGCAGTTCTTC.

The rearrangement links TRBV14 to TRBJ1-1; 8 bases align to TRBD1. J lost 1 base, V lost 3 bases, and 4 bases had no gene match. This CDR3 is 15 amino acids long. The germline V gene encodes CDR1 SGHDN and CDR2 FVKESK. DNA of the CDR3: TGTGCCAGCAGCCAGTGGGACAGGTGGAACACTGAAGCTTTCTTT. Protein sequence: CASSQWDRWNTEAFF.

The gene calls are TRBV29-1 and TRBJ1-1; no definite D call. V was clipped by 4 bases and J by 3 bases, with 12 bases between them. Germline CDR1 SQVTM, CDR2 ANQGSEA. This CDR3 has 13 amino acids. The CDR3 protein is CSVVPGYDTEAFF. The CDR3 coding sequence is TGCAGCGTTGTCCCCGGGTATGACACTGAAGCTTTCTTT.

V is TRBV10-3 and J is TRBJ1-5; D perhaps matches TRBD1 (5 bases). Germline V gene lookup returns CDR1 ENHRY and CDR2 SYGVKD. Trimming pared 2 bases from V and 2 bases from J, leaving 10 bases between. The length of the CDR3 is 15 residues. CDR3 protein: CAISESAGGNQPQHF. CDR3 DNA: TGTGCCATCAGTGAGAGTGCGGGGGGCAATCAGCCCCAGCATTTT.

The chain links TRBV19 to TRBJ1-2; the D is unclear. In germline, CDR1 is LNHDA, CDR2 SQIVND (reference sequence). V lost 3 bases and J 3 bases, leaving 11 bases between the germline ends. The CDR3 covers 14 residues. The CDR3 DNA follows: TGTGCCAGTAGTATTAGTCAGTCAGACTATGGCTACACCTTC. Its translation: CASSISQSDYGYTF.

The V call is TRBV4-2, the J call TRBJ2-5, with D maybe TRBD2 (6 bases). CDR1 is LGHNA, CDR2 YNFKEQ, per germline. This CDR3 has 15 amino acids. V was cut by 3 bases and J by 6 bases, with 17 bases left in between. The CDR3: CASSHGGGAIKTQYF. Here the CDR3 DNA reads TGTGCCAGCAGCCATGGAGGAGGGGCAATTAAGACCCAGTACTTC.

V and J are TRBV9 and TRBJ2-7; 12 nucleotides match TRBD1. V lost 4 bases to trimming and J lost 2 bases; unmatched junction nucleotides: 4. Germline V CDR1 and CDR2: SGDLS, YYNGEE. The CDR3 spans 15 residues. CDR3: CASSPGQGATYEQYF. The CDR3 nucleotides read TGTGCCAGCAGCCCGGGACAGGGGGCGACCTACGAGCAGTACTTC.

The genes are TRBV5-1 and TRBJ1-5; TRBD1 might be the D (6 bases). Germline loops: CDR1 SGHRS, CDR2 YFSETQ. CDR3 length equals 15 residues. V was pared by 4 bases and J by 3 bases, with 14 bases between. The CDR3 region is CASSPDGQPNQPQHF. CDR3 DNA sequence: TGCGCCAGCAGCCCTGACGGACAGCCCAATCAGCCCCAGCATTTT. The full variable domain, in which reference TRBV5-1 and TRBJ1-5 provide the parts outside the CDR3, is KAGVTQTPRYLIKTRGQQVTLSCSPISGHRSVSWYQQTPGQGLQFLFEYFSETQRNKGNFPGRFSGRQFSNSRSEMNVSTLELGDSALYLCASSPDGQPNQPQHFGDGTRLSIL.

CDR3 sequence reads: CAIRTDPGSCEQYF. In nucleotides, the CDR3 is TGTGCCATCAGGACGGACCCGGGGAGCTGCGAGCAGTACTTC. V and J are TRBV10-3 and TRBJ2-7, with D perhaps matching TRBD2 (5 bases). Between the trimmed V and J ends, which lost 6 bases and 6 bases, there was a span of 18 bases. CDR3 length equals 14 residues. CDR1 is ENHRY, CDR2 SYGVKD, per germline.

The CDR3 DNA sequence: TGTGCCAGCAGTTTAGGCCGGGTTACGGGCACTGAAGCTTTCTTT. Its protein product is CASSLGRVTGTEAFF. The J gene is TRBJ1-1, the V gene TRBV4-2; D is ambiguous. With 6 bases removed from V and 4 bases from J, the gap between germline ends came to 18 bases. The CDR3 consists of 15 residues. From germline, CDR1 is LGHNA and CDR2 YNFKEQ.

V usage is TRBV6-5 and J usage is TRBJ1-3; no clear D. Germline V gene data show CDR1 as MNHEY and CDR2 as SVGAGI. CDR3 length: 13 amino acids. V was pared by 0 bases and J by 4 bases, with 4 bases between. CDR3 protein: CASSYSSGNTIYF. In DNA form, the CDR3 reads TGTGCCAGCAGTTACTCTTCCGGAAACACCATATATTTT.